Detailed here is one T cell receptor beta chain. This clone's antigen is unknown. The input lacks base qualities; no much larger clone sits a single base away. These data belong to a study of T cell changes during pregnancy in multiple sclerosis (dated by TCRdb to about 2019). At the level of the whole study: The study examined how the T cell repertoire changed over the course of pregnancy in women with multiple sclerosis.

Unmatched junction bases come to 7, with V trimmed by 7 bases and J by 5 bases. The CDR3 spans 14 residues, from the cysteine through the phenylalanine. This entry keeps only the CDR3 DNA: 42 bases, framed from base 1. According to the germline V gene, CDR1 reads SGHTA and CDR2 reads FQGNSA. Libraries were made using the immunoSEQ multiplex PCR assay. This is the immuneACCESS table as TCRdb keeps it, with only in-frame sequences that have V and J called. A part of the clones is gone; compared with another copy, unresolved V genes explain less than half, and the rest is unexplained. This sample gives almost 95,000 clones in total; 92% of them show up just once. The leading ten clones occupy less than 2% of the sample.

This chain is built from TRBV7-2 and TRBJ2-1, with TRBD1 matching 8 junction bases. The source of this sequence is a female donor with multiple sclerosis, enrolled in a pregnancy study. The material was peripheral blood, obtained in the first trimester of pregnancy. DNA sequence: TGTGCCAGCATCAGGGGGCCCTACAACAATGAGCAGTTCTTC. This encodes CASIRGPYNNEQFF.